This T cell receptor (beta chain) came from a study of breast tumors, draining lymph nodes, adjacent tissues. A word on this clonotype: Its antigen is as yet unknown. Just one base apart from a much larger clone, this may be a read error.

Whole-study findings and limits: Luminal-like breast cancer showed significantly greater tumor-nontumor repertoire similarity than basal-like breast cancer did. Tumors had less TCR diversity than lymph nodes, more than nontumor tissue.

Axillary draining lymph nodes of breast cancer patients supplied the node samples. MiXCR, run by TCRdb on the multiplex PCR reads, gives a single entry per CDR3 protein. The sample carries 120,000 to 150,000 distinct CDR3 sequences, about 30% recorded once. This TCR was sampled from a female donor with breast cancer. Some clones in this sample may be carry-over from other donors' samples. Sequencing used axillary lymph node tissue.

The CDR3, as DNA: TGTGCCAGCGGTAGGCGGGGCACTGAAGCTTTCTTT. As protein: CASGRRGTEAFF. V usage is TRBV2 and J usage is TRBJ1-1, with D hard to call. This CDR3 has 12 residues. CDR1 is SNHLY, CDR2 FYNNEI, per germline. V was trimmed by 8 bases and J by 4 bases, leaving 11 bases between them.